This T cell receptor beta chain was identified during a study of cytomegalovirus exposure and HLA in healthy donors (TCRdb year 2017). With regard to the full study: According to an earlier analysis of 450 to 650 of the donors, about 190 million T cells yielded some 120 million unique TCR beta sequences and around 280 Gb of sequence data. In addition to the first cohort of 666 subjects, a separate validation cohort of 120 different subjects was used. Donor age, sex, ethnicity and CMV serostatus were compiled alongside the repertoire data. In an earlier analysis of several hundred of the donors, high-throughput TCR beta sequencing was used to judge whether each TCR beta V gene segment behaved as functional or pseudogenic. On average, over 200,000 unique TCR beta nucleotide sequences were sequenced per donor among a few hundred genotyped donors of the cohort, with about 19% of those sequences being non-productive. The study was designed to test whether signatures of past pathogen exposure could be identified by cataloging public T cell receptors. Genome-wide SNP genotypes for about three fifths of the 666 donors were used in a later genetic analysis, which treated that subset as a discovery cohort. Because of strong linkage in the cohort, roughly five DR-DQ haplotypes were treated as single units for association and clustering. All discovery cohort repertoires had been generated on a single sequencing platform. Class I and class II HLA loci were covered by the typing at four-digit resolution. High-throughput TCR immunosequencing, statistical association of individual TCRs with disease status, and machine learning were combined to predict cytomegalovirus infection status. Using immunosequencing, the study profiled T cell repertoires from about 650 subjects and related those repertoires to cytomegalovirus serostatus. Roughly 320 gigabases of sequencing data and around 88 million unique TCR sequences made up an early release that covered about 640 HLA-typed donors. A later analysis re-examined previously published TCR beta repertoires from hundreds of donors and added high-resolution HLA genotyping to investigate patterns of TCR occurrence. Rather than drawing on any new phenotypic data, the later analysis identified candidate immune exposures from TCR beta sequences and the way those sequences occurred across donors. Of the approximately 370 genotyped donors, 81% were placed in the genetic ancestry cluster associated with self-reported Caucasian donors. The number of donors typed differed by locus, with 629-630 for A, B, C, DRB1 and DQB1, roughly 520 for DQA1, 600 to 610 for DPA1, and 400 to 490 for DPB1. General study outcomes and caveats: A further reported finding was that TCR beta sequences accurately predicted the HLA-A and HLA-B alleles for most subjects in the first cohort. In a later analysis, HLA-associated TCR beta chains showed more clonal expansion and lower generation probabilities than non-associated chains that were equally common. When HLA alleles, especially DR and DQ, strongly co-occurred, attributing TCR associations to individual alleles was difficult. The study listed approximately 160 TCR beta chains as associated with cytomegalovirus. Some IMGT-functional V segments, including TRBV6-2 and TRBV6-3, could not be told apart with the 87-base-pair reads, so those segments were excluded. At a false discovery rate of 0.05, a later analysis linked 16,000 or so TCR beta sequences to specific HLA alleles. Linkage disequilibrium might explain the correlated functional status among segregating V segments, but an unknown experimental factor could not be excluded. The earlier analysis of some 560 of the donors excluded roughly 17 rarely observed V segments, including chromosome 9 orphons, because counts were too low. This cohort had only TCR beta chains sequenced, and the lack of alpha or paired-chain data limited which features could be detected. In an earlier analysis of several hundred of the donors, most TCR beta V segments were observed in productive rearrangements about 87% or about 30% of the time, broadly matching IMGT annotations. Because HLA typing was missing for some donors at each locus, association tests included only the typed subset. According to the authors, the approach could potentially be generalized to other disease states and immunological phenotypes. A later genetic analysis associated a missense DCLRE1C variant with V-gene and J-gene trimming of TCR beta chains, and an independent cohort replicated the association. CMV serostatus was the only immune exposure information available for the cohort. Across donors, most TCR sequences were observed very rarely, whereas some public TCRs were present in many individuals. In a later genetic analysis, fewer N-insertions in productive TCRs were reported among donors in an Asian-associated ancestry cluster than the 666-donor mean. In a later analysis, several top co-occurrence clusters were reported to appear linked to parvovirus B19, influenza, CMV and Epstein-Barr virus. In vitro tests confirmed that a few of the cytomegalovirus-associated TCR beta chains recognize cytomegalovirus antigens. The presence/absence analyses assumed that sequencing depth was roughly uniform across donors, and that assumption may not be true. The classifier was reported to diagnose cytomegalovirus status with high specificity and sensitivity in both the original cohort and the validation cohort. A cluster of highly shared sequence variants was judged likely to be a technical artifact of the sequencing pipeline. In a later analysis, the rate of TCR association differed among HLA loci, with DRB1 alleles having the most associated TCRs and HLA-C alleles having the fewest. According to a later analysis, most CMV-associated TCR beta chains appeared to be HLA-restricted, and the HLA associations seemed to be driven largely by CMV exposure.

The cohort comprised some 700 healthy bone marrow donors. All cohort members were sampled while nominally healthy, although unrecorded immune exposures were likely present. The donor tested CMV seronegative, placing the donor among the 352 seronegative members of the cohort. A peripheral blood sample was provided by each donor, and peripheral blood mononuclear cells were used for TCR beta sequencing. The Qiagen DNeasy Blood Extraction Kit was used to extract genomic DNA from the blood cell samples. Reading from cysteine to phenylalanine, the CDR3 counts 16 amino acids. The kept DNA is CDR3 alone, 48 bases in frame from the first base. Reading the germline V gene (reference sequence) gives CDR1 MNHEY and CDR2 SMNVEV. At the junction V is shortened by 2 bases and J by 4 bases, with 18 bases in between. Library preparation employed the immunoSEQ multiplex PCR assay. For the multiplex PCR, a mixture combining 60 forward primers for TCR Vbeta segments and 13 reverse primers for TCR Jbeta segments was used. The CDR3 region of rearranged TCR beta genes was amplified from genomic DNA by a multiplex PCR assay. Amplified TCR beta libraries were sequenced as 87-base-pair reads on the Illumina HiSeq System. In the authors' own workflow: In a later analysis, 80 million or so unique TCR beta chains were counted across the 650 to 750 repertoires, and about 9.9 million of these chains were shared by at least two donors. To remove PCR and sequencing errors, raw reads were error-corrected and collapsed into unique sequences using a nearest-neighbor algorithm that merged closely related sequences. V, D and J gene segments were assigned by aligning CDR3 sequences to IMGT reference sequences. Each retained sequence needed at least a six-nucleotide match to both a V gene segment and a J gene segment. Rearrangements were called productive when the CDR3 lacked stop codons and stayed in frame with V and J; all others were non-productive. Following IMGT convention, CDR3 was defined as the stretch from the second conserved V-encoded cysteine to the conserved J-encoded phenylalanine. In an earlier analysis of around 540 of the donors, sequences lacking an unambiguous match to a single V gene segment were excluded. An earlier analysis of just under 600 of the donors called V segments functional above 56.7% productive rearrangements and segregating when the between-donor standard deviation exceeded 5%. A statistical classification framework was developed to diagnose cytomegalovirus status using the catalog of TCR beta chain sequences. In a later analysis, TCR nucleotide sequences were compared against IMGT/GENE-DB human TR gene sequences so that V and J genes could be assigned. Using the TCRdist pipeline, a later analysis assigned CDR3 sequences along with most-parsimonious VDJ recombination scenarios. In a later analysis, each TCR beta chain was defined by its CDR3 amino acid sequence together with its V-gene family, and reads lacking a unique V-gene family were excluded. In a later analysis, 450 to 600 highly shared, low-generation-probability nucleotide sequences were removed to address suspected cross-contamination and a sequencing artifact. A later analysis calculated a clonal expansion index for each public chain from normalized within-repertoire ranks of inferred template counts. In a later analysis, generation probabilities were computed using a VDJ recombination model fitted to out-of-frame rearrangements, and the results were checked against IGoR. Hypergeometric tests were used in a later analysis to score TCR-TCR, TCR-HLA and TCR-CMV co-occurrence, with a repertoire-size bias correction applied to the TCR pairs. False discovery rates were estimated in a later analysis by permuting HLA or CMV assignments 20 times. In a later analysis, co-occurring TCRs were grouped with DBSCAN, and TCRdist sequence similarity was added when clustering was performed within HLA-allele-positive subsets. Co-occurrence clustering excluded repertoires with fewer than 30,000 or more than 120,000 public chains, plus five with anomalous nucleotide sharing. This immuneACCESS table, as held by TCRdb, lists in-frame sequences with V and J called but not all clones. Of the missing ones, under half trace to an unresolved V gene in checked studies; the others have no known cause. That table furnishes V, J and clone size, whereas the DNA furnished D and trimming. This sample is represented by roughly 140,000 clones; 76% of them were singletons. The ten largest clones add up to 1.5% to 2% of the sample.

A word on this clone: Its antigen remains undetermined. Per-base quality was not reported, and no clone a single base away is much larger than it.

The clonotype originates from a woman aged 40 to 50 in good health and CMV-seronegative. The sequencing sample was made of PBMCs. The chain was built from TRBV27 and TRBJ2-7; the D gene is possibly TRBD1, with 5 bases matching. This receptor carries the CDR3 CASSLDGRVPPYEQYF. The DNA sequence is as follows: TGTGCCAGCAGTTTAGACGGCAGGGTCCCCCCTTACGAGCAGTACTTC.